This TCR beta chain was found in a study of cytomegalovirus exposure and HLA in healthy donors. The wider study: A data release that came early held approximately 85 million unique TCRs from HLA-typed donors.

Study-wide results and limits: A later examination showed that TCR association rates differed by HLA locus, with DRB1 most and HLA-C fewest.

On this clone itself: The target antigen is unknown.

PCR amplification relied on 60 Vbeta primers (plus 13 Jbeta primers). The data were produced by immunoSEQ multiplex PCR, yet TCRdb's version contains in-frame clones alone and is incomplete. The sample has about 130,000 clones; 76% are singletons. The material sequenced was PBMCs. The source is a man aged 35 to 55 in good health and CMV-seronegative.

This chain's CDR3 is CASSPGQGRSWGYTF. CDR3 DNA: TGTGCCAGCAGCCCGGGACAGGGGCGGTCTTGGGGCTACACCTTC. The rearrangement links TRBV27 to TRBJ1-2; 10 nucleotides agree with TRBD1. The germline CDR1 and CDR2 sequences are MNHEY and SMNVEV (reference sequence). The ends lost 6 bases at V and 8 bases at J; junction bases unmatched: 12. CDR3 size: 15 residues.